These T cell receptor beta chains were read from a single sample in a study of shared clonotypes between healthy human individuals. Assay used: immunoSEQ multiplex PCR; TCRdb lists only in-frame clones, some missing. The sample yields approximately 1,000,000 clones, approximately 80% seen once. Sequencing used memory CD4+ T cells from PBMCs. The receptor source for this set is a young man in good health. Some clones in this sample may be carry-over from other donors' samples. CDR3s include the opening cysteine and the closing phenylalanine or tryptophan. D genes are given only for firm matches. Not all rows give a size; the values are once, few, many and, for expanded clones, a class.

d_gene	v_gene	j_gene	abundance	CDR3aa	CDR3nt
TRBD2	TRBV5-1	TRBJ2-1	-	CASSLGARTSGRSEGNEQFF	TGCGCCAGCAGCTTGGGTGCGAGGACTAGCGGGAGGTCGGAGGGAAATGAGCAGTTCTTC
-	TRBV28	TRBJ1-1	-	CASSPNSWGRRTEAFF	TGTGCCAGCAGCCCTAATTCATGGGGGCGGAGGACTGAAGCTTTCTTT
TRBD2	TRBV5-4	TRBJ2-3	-	CASSLLAGTTDTQYF	TGTGCCAGCAGCTTGCTAGCGGGCACCACAGATACGCAGTATTTT
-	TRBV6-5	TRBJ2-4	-	CASTYREGNIQYF	TGTGCCAGCACCTACAGGGAGGGAAACATTCAGTACTTC
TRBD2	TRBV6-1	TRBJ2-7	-	CASSWDYQSSYEQYF	TGTGCCAGCAGCTGGGACTACCAAAGCTCCTACGAGCAGTACTTC
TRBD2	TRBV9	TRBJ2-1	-	CASSVAGGRSYNEQFF	TGTGCCAGCAGCGTAGCGGGAGGGCGCTCCTACAATGAGCAGTTCTTC
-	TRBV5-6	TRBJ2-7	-	CASSHVGGEQYF	TGTGCCAGCAGCCACGTCGGGGGCGAGCAGTACTTC
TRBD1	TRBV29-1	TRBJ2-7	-	CSVGQGDEQYF	TGCAGCGTTGGACAGGGTGACGAGCAGTACTTC
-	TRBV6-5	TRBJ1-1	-	CASSYSAGGHTEAFF	TGTGCCAGCAGTTACTCGGCTGGGGGACACACTGAAGCTTTCTTT
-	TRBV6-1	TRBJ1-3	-	CASSVPASGNTIYF	TGTGCCAGCAGTGTCCCAGCCTCCGGAAACACCATATATTTT
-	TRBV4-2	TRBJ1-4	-	CASSPPGGTNEKLFF	TGTGCCAGCAGCCCCCCTGGGGGAACTAATGAAAAACTGTTTTTT
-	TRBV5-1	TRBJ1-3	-	CASSSEGSGNTIYF	TGCGCCAGCAGTTCGGAGGGCTCTGGAAACACCATATATTTT
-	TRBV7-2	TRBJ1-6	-	CASSLVRGGPLHF	TGTGCCAGCAGCTTAGTGAGAGGCGGGCCCCTCCACTTT
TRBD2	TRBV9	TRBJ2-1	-	CASSPGLAGNEQFF	TGTGCCAGCAGCCCGGGACTAGCGGGCAATGAGCAGTTCTTC
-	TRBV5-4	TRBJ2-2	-	CASSPLGGGSNTGELFF	TGTGCCAGCAGCCCCTTAGGCGGGGGCTCGAACACCGGGGAGCTGTTTTTT
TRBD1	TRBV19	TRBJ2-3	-	CASSIQGVTDTQYF	TGTGCCAGTAGTATTCAGGGGGTGACAGATACGCAGTATTTT
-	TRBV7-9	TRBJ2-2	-	CASSLRGSRGELFF	TGTGCCAGCAGCTTAAGGGGCAGCCGCGGGGAGCTGTTTTTT
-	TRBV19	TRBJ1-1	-	CASSVYRVMATEAFF	TGTGCCAGTAGTGTTTACAGGGTGATGGCCACTGAAGCTTTCTTT
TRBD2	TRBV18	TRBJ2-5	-	CASSRGLAGVETQYF	TGTGCCAGCTCCCGCGGACTAGCGGGAGTAGAGACCCAGTACTTC
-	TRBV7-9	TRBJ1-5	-	CASSRTGNQPQHF	TGTGCCAGCAGCCGGACGGGCAATCAGCCCCAGCATTTT
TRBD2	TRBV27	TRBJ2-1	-	CASSSVTSGVAFF	TGTGCCAGCAGTTCAGTCACTAGCGGGGTTGCTTTCTTC
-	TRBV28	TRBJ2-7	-	CAISLRGVQYF	TGTGCCATCAGTCTCCGAGGAGTGCAGTACTTC
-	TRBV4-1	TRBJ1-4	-	CASRKIGSADEKLFF	TGCGCCAGCAGAAAAATAGGGTCCGCGGATGAAAAACTGTTTTTT
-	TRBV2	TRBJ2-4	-	CASKKEAGEKNIQYF	TGTGCCAGCAAGAAAGAGGCAGGGGAGAAAAACATTCAGTACTTC
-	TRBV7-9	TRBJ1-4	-	CASSQSQGNLAQLFF	TGTGCCAGCAGCCAATCTCAGGGAAACCTGGCGCAACTGTTTTTT
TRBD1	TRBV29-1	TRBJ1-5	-	CSDIGQGRNQPQHF	TGCAGCGATATCGGACAGGGAAGAAATCAGCCCCAGCATTTT
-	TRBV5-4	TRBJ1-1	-	CASSFLNTEAFF	TGTGCCAGCAGCTTCCTGAACACTGAAGCTTTCTTT
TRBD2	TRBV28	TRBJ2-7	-	CASRPGLAGVVGFF	TGTGCCAGCAGGCCGGGACTAGCGGGAGTCGTGGGATTCTTC
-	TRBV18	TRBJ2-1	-	CASSPIQGENEQFF	TGTGCCAGCTCACCGATACAGGGTGAGAATGAGCAGTTCTTC
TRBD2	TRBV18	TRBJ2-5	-	CASSLRLAGETQYF	TGTGCCAGCTCACTTCGACTAGCTGGAGAGACCCAGTACTTC
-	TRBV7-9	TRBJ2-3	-	CASSYITDTQYF	TGTGCCAGCAGTTATATCACAGATACGCAGTATTTT
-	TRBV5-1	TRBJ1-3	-	CASRSESGNTIYF	TGCGCCAGCCGCTCGGAATCTGGAAACACCATATATTTT
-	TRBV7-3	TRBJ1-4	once	CASSLRRGTKLFF	TGTGCCAGCAGCTTGAGACGCGGAACAAAACTGTTTTTT
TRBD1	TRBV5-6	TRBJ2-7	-	CASSFQGVGEQYF	TGTGCCAGCAGCTTTCAGGGGGTTGGCGAGCAGTACTTC
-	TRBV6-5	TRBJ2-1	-	CASSYTRRSNEQFF	TGTGCCAGCAGTTACACTCGGAGAAGCAATGAGCAGTTCTTC
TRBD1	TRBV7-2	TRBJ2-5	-	CASSVGQAQETQYF	TGTGCCAGCAGCGTTGGACAGGCTCAAGAGACCCAGTACTTC
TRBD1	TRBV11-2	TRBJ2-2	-	CASSLTAGGLGGELFF	TGTGCCAGCAGCTTAACGGCAGGGGGCTTAGGCGGGGAGCTGTTTTTT
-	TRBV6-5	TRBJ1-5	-	CASSYEKAPQHF	TGTGCCAGCAGTTACGAGAAGGCGCCCCAGCATTTT
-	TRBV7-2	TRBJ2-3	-	CASSLAGGAAGPDTQYF	TGTGCCAGCAGCTTAGCCGGAGGGGCCGCGGGGCCAGATACGCAGTATTTT
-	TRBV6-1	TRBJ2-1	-	CASGNRDHEQFF	TGTGCCAGCGGTAACAGGGACCATGAGCAGTTCTTC
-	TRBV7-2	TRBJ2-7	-	CASSLLAGRYEQYF	TGTGCCAGCAGCTTACTGGCAGGGAGATACGAGCAGTACTTC
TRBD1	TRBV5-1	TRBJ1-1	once	CASSPRTGVRGDTEAFF	TGCGCCAGCAGCCCTAGGACAGGGGTACGGGGAGACACTGAAGCTTTCTTT
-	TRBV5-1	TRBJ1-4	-	CASSLGPRDLNEKLFF	TGCGCCAGCAGCTTGGGCCCCCGGGACCTTAATGAAAAACTGTTTTTT
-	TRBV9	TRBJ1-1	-	CASTPGVRGGVTEAFF	TGTGCCAGCACCCCCGGGGTCCGCGGGGGGGTAACTGAAGCTTTCTTT
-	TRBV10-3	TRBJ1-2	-	CAISESASHYGYTF	TGTGCCATCAGTGAGTCGGCCAGTCATTATGGCTACACCTTC
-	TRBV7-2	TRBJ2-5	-	CASSFYGVRETQYF	TGTGCCAGCAGCTTTTACGGCGTTCGGGAGACCCAGTACTTC
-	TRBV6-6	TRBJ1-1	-	CASSYDARVSDTEAFF	TGTGCCAGCAGTTACGATGCCAGGGTATCGGACACTGAAGCTTTCTTT
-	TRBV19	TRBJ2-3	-	CASTTTWESTDTQYF	TGTGCCAGTACTACAACATGGGAGAGCACAGATACGCAGTATTTT
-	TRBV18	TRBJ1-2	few	CASSLRTQGARDGYTF	TGTGCCAGCTCACTCCGGACCCAGGGTGCCCGGGATGGCTACACCTTC
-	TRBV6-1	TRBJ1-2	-	CATRRPGYTF	TGTGCCACACGGCGGCCCGGCTACACCTTC
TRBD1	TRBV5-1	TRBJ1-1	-	CASSLIRGQGVGTEAFF	TGCGCCAGCAGCTTGATTAGGGGACAGGGGGTGGGAACTGAAGCTTTCTTT
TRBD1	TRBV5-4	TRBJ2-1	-	CASSLGQGVYNEQFF	TGTGCCAGCAGCTTGGGTCAGGGGGTCTACAATGAGCAGTTCTTC
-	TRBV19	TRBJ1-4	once	CASTEQGEEKLFF	TGTGCCAGTACCGAACAGGGTGAGGAAAAACTGTTTTTT